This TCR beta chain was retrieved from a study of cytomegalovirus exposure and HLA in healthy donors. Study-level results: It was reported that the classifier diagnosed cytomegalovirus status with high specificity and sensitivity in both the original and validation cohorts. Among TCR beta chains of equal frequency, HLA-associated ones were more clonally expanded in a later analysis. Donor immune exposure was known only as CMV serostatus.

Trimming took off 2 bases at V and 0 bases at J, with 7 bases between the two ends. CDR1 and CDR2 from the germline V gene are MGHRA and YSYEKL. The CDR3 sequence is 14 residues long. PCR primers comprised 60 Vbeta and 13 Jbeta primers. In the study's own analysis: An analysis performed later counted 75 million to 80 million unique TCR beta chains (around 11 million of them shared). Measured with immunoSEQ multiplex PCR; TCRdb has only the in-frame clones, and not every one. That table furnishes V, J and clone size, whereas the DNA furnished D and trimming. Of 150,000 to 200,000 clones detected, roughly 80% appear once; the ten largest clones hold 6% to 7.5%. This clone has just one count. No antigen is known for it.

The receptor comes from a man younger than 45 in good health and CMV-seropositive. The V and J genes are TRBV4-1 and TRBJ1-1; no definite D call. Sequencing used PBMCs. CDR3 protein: CASSQPRMNTEAFF. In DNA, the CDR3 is TGCGCCAGCAGCCAACCCAGAATGAACACTGAAGCTTTCTTT.